This T cell receptor (beta chain) was observed in a study of T cell responses to AZD1222 COVID-19 vaccine listed by TCRdb under 2021. For the wider study: A total of around 240 trial participants underwent TCR sequencing, of whom 207 received two doses of AZD1222 and about 26 received two doses of the MenACWY control vaccine. Trial participants were enrolled by age into 18-55, 56-69 and 70-plus year subgroups, with around 150, 28 and 57 TCR-sequenced participants respectively. Points the paper makes about the study in general: Only six AZD1222 recipients were SARS-CoV-2 seropositive at baseline, limiting conclusions about previously exposed vaccinees. Reportedly, almost half of the unique spike-specific TCRs recognized epitopes lying outside the regions that are mutated in the B.1.351 and B.1.1.7 variants. In the small 56-69-year group, the increase in depth fell short of significance, most likely because of low power. Most participants were white British and females outnumbered males, and the authors suggested that clonal diversity may have been underestimated. Because no samples from the day 14 peak response were available, repertoires could be characterized only after the peak T cell response. Spike-specific TCR breadth and depth rose significantly after two AZD1222 doses compared with day 0 and with MenACWY recipients. The vaccine-associated CD4 TCRs covered the entire spike protein, and the dominant responses fell in regions 160-218 and 743-854.

Per the publication, the time point label means: about 28 days (+/-7) after the second vaccine dose. AZD1222 recipients given second doses at about 4 weeks or at about 12 weeks were pooled, since spike-specific TCR depth and breadth were not found to differ between the two schedules. Vaccinee samples came from UK trials COV001 and COV002, including a single-blind randomized controlled phase 2/3 trial of AZD1222 (ChAdOx1 nCoV-19) in healthy adults. For TCRbeta chain sequencing, PBMC samples were collected from trial participants at day 0 and at day 28 after the second dose. The cysteine opens and the phenylalanine closes a CDR3 of 15 amino acids. The retained sequence is limited to the CDR3, 45 bases, with the frame set at the first base. V and J are trimmed by 4 bases and 2 bases, and the gene matches miss 7 bases of the junction. Based on the germline V gene, the CDR1 and CDR2 sequences are ENHRY and SYGVKD.

The CDR3 regions of human TCRbeta chains were subjected to immunosequencing. The authors processed their data as follows. TCRs in the repertoires were compared against a reference library of SARS-CoV-2-specific TCRs that had been generated with the MIRA antigen-specificity platform. Breadth was defined as the fraction of unique TCRs that were SARS-CoV-2-associated. Depth was defined as the fraction of total T cells that were SARS-CoV-2-associated. Using the MIRA data, every spike-specific TCR was mapped to the spike region that the TCR reacted to and assigned to either a CD4 or a CD8 class. Log10-transformed breadth and depth values were compared by one-way ANOVA with Sidak's multiple comparisons tests. This is the immuneACCESS table as TCRdb keeps it, with only in-frame sequences that have V and J called. A part of the clones is gone; compared with another copy, unresolved V genes explain less than half, and the rest is unexplained. That table supplies the V and J calls and clone size; D and trimming were determined from the DNA. The sample table contains 150,000 to 200,000 clones; only one count was recorded for 90% of them. The ten largest make up around 6.3% of the sample.

Of note for this clone: What antigen it recognizes has not been identified. No qualities accompany the bases; no much larger clone lies one base away.

This clonotype originated in an adult who received the AZD1222 COVID-19 vaccine. The specimen was peripheral blood, collected 28 days after the second AZD1222 dose. The chain is made from TRBV10-3 and TRBJ1-2, with 7 bases in between that match TRBD1. The DNA reads as follows: TGTGCCATCAGTGTACAAGGACAGGAGAACTATGGCTACACCTTC. Protein translation: CAISVQGQENYGYTF.